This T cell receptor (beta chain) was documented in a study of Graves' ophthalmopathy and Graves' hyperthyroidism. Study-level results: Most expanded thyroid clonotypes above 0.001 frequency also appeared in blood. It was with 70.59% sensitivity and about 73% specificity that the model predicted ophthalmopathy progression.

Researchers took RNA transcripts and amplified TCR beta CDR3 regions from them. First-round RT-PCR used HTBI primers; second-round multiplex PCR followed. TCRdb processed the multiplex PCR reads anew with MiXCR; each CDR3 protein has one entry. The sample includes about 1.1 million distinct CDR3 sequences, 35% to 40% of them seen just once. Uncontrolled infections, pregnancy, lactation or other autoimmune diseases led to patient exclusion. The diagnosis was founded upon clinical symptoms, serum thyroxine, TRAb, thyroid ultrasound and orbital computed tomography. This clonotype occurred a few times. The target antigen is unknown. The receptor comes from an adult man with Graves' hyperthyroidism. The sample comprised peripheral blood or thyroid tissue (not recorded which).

CDR3 protein: CSALAAETYEQYF. The CDR3 nucleotides read TGCAGCGCCTTAGCGGCAGAAACCTACGAGCAGTACTTC. The V and J genes are TRBV29-1 and TRBJ2-7, with a tentative D call TRBD2 (6 bases). Looked up from germline, CDR1 is SQVTM and CDR2 is ANQGSEA. Trimming stripped 7 bases from V and 2 bases from J, with 15 bases between. CDR3 length: 13 residues.